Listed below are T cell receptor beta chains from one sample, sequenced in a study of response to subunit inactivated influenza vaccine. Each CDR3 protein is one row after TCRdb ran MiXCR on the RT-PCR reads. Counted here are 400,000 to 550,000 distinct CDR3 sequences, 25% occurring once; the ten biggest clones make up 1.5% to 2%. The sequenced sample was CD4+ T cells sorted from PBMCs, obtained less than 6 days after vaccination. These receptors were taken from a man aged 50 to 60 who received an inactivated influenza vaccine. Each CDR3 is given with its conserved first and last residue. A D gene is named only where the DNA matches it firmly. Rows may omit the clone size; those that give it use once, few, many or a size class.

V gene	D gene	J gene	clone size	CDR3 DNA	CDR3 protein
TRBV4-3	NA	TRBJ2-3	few	TGCGCCAGCAGCCAAGCAACTAGCATATATAGCACAGATACGCAGTATTTT	CASSQATSIYSTDTQYF
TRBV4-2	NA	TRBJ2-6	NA	TGTGCCAGCAGCCAGGTCGGGGCTGGGGCCAACGTCCTGACTTTC	CASSQVGAGANVLTF
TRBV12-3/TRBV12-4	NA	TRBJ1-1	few	TGTGCCAGCAATCCACGGGGCATGAACACTGAAGCTTTCTTT	CASNPRGMNTEAFF
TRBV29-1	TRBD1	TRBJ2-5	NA	TGCAGCGTTGCAGGACAGGGACAAGAGACCCAGTACTTC	CSVAGQGQETQYF
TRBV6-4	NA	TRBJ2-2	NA	TGTGCCACCTCATCCGTGCGGATCGCCGGGGAGCTGTTTTTT	CATSSVRIAGELFF
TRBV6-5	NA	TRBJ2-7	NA	TGTGCCAGCAGTTACCTGGGTTTCTCCTACGAGCAGTACTTC	CASSYLGFSYEQYF
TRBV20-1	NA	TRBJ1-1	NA	TGCAAAAAGGTCATGAACACTGAAGCTTTCTTT	CKKVMNTEAFF
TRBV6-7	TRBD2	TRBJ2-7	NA	TGTGCCAGCAGTTACTTGGGTCGGACTAGCGGGTCCTACGAGCAGTACTTC	CASSYLGRTSGSYEQYF
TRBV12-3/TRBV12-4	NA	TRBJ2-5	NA	TGTGCCAGCAGTAGGGGGGGAGCACAAGAGACCCAGTACTTC	CASSRGGAQETQYF
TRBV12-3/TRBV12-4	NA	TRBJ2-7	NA	TGTGCCAGCAGCAAGGGACGGGAGCAGTACTTC	CASSKGREQYF
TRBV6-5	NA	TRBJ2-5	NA	TGTGCCAGCAGTTACTCGAGTGGGTACCAAGAGACCCAGTACTTC	CASSYSSGYQETQYF
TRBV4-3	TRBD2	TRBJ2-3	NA	TGCGCCAGCAGCCAAGAAAGAACGGGGGGGGCGGGAGATACGCAGTATTTT	CASSQERTGGAGDTQYF
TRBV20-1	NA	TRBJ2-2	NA	TGCAGTGCTAGAGATTTGCAGGGGCACACCGGGGAGCTGTTTTTT	CSARDLQGHTGELFF
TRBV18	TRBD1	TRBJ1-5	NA	TGTGCCAGCTCACCTCGGGACAGGGGGCAGGGTCAGCCCCAGCATTTT	CASSPRDRGQGQPQHF
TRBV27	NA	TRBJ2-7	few	TGTGCCAGCAGTGCCTTAGGGTTACACTACGAGCAGTACTTC	CASSALGLHYEQYF
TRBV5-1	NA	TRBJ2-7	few	TGCGCCAGCAGCTTGGTCGGCTTAACCTCCTACGAGCAGTACTTC	CASSLVGLTSYEQYF
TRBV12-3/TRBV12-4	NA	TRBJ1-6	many	TGTGCCAGCAGACTGCGAGGCTATAATTCACCCCTCCACTTT	CASRLRGYNSPLHF
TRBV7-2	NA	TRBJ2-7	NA	TGTGCCAGCAGCTTAGAGGACAGCTCCTTAGAGCAGTACTTC	CASSLEDSSLEQYF
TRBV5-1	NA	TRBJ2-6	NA	TGCGCCAGCAGCTTGGACAGGGCCAACGTCCTGACTTTC	CASSLDRANVLTF
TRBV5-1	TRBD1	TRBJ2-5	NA	TGCGCCAGCAGCTCTGGGGACAGCGTCTTGGAGACCCAGTACTTC	CASSSGDSVLETQYF
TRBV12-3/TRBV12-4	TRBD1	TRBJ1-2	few	TGTGCCAGCAGTGCGGACAGGGCTGGCTATGGCTACACCTTC	CASSADRAGYGYTF
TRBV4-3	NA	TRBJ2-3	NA	TGCGCCAGCAGCCAAGATCGTAGGGGGGGTTCCCCAGATACGCAGTATTTT	CASSQDRRGGSPDTQYF
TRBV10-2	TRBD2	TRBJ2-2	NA	TGCGCCAGCAGTGAGAAAGCGGGGATGGGGACCGGGGAGCTGTTTTTT	CASSEKAGMGTGELFF
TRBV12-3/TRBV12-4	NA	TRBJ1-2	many	TGTGCCAGCAGTTTAGCAGGGGTTTATGGCTACACCTTC	CASSLAGVYGYTF
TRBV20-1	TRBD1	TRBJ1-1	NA	TGCAGTGCTACCTCGGACAGGGTTGGGGCTTTCTTT	CSATSDRVGAFF
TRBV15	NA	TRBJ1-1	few	TGTGCCACCAGCAGAGGGGCGGACGGAGACACTGAAGCTTTCTTT	CATSRGADGDTEAFF
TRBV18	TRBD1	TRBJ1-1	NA	TGTGCCAGCTCCACAGGGGCAAGCACTGAAGCTTTCTTT	CASSTGASTEAFF
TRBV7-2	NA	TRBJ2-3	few	TGTGCCAGCAGCTCTTATGGCGCAGATACGCAGTATTTT	CASSSYGADTQYF
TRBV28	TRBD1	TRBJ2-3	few	TGTGCCAGCAGGTCACAGGGGGCTGGGGTCACAGATACGCAGTATTTT	CASRSQGAGVTDTQYF
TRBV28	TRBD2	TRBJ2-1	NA	TGTGCCAGCAGTAGTCTAGCGGGAATGTACAATGAGCAGTTCTTC	CASSSLAGMYNEQFF
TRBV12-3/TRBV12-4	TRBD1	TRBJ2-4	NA	TGTGCCAGCAGTGCAGGGGGCCTAAAAAACATTCAGTACTTC	CASSAGGLKNIQYF
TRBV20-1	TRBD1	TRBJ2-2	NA	TGCAGTGTTGGCAGGGGGCGTCCCGGGGAGCTGTTTTTT	CSVGRGRPGELFF
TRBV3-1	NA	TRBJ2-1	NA	TGTGCCAGCAGCCAAGAGCCACTAGCTAATGAGCAGTTCTTC	CASSQEPLANEQFF